The sequence of this TCR beta chain was determined in a study of cytomegalovirus exposure and HLA in healthy donors. The study, taken as a whole, reports: Upon later analysis, HLA-associated TCR beta chains proved more clonally expanded than other, equally common chains. Researchers counted 164 TCR beta chains as cytomegalovirus-associated.

This clone was found once. What it recognizes is unknown. V dropped 2 bases and J dropped 1 base, with 4 bases sitting between them. In germline, CDR1 is SGDLS, CDR2 YYNGEE. The CDR3 sequence is 13 residues long. In the PCR, 60 Vbeta and 13 Jbeta primers were used. Profiling relied on immunoSEQ multiplex PCR, and the TCRdb table lists in-frame clones only, not all of them. The sample has roughly 190,000 clones; roughly 87% are singletons. This sequence was found in a boy between 2 and 15 years old in good health and CMV-seronegative. The sequenced sample consisted of PBMCs. V gene TRBV9 combines with J gene TRBJ1-5, with unresolved D. The CDR3 coding sequence is TGTGCCAGCAGCGTCGGGAGCAATCAGCCCCAGCATTTT. Its protein product is CASSVGSNQPQHF.